This T cell receptor beta chain was documented in a study of cytomegalovirus exposure and HLA in healthy donors. CDR3 length: 14 residues. Germline values: CDR1 MNHEY, CDR2 SMNVEV (reference sequence). General study points: It was taken for granted in presence/absence analyses that sequencing depth across donors was roughly uniform.

The PCR used 60 Vbeta and 13 Jbeta primers. Method: immunoSEQ multiplex PCR; TCRdb's copy keeps in-frame clones and lacks some. The repertoire holds around 170,000 clones, with around 73% as singletons. This clone was seen a handful of times. Its cognate antigen is unknown. The J gene is TRBJ2-5, the V gene TRBV27, with D possibly being TRBD2 (7 bases). With the DNA end fitting TRBJ2-7 better, the J assignment may be wrong. Sequencing was carried out using PBMCs. This TCR was recovered from a male donor in good health and CMV-seronegative. The chain's CDR3 is CASSLRGGFYEQYF. The DNA of the CDR3 is TGTGCCAGCAGTTTAAGGGGGGGCTTCTACGAGCAGTACTTC.